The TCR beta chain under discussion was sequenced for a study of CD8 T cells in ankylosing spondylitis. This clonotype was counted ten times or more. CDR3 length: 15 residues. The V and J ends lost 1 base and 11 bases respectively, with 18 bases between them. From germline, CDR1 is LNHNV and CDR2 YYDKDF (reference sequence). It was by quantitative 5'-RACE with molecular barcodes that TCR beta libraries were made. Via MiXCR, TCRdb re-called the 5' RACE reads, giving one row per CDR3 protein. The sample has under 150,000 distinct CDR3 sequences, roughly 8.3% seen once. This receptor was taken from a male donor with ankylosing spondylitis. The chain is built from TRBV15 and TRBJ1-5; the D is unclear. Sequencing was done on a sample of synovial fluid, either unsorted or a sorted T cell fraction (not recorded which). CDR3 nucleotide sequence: TGTGCCACCAGCAGAGGGGAACAAAACACCGGGTCCCAGCATTTT. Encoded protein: CATSRGEQNTGSQHF.